Listed here is a single TCR beta chain. Its antigen remains unidentified. The data stem from a study of monozygotic twins with inflammatory bowel disease. Overall study results and limits: A reduction in TCRbeta diversity (inverse Simpson) was seen in IBD patients relative to healthy co-twins.

Reanalyzing the 5' RACE reads, TCRdb keeps one entry per CDR3 protein, without DNA. The ten top clones account for 2.4%, within a sample of more than 350,000 distinct CDR3 sequences. Each donor had 2.5 ml of blood drawn. Sequencing was carried out using blood. The sequence was obtained from a human donor with ulcerative colitis or Crohn's disease, or a healthy co-twin of an affected twin (not recorded which).

The CDR3 sequence: CASSLENGQGGTEAFF. The chain uses TRBV5-1 and TRBJ1-1; the TCRdb D gene call, TRBD1, has no DNA to confirm it. This CDR3 spans 16 amino acids. The germline V gene has CDR1 SGHRS and CDR2 YFSETQ.